What follows are 17 T cell receptor beta chains derived from one specimen sequenced in a study of cytomegalovirus exposure and HLA in healthy donors. Researchers ran the PCR with 60 Vbeta and 13 Jbeta primers. Method: immunoSEQ multiplex PCR; TCRdb's copy keeps in-frame clones and lacks some. The listing records about 170,000 clones. Sequencing was done on a sample of PBMCs. These TCRs come from a woman in her sixties in good health and CMV-seronegative.

The chain is built from TRBV7-9 and TRBJ2-1, with D possibly being TRBD2 (5 bases). V dropped 0 bases and J dropped 3 bases, with 12 bases sitting between them. Germline-derived CDR1 and CDR2 are SEHNR and FQNEAQ (reference sequence). The CDR3 extends over 16 amino acids. DNA of the CDR3: TGTGCCAGCAGCTTAGCGAAACCGACTAACTACAATGAGCAGTTCTTC. Encoded protein: CASSLAKPTNYNEQFF.

This rearrangement joins TRBV5-6 to TRBJ2-2, with 8 bases matching TRBD2. There are 18 residues in the CDR3. With V trimmed by 0 bases and J by 7 bases, 14 bases remained unmatched. The germline gives CDR1 SGHDT, CDR2 YYEEEE. CDR3 sequence: CASSLGIEGGRRDGELFF. DNA of the CDR3: TGTGCCAGCAGCTTGGGGATCGAAGGCGGGAGGCGGGACGGGGAGCTGTTTTTT.

The chain recombines TRBV27 with TRBJ2-1; 8 positions match TRBD2. The CDR3 has 16 amino acids. Germline V CDR1 and CDR2: MNHEY, SMNVEV (reference sequence). J gave up 5 bases and V 3 bases, and 9 bases lay outside the gene matches. The CDR3 loop is CASSFHGLASNNEQFF. In DNA form, the CDR3 reads TGTGCCAGCAGTTTCCACGGACTAGCTTCGAACAATGAGCAGTTCTTC.

The gene calls are TRBV5-8 and TRBJ1-4; 7 nucleotides match TRBD1. The CDR3 has 16 amino acids. V shed 3 bases and J 0 bases; nucleotides not matched to a gene: 5. From germline, CDR1 is SGHTS and CDR2 YDEGEE. The CDR3 sequence: CASSSFGTATNEKLFF. The CDR3 coding sequence is TGTGCCAGCAGCTCATTTGGGACAGCAACTAATGAAAAACTGTTTTTT.

The chain is built from TRBV11-2 and TRBJ2-7; a possible D gene is TRBD2 (6 bases). Trimming pared 1 base from V and 6 bases from J, leaving 16 bases between. This CDR3 spans 15 amino acids. Germline assignment: CDR1 SGHAT and CDR2 FQNNGV. The CDR3 region has the DNA TGTGCCAGCAGCTTAGTCGGAGGGGCGGACTCCGAGCAGTACTTC. Its protein product is CASSLVGGADSEQYF.

This chain connects TRBV19 to TRBJ2-3, with D perhaps TRBD2 (6 bases). This CDR3 spans 15 amino acids. Germline V CDR1 and CDR2: LNHDA, SQIVND (reference sequence). Between the trimmed V and J ends, which lost 0 bases and 5 bases, there was a span of 12 bases. The CDR3 DNA reads as TGTGCCAGTAGTATAGACGGGGGACCGATAGATACGCAGTATTTT. It encodes CASSIDGGPIDTQYF. Variable domain in full (rest from reference TRBV19 and TRBJ2-3): DGGITQSPKYLFRKEGQNVTLSCEQNLNHDAMYWYRQDPGQGLRLIYYSQIVNDFQKGDIAEGYSVSREKKESFPLTVTSAQKNPTAFYLCASSIDGGPIDTQYFGPGTRLTVL.

The CDR3 nucleotides read TGTGCCAGCAGCTTAGTGGCTAGCGGGAGGGGCGAGCAGTACTTC. Amino acid sequence: CASSLVASGRGEQYF. This rearrangement joins TRBV11-2 to TRBJ2-7, with 12 nucleotides matching TRBD2. V was pared by 1 base and J by 6 bases, with 4 bases of the junction left unmatched. Germline values: CDR1 SGHAT, CDR2 FQNNGV. This CDR3 spans 15 amino acids.

The chain links TRBV7-2 to TRBJ2-3, with 15 bases aligning to TRBD2. CDR1 is SGHTA, CDR2 FQGNSA, per germline. CDR3 size: 15 residues. V trimming: 6 bases; J trimming: 10 bases; junction bases outside the gene matches: 8. For the CDR3, the DNA is TGTGCCAGCAGGCTCGGACTAGCGGGGGGGTTGCCGCAGTATTTT. It specifies CASRLGLAGGLPQYF.

The chain has TRBV29-1 and TRBJ2-1; TRBD1 agrees at 10 bases. From germline, CDR1 is SQVTM and CDR2 ANQGSEA. The CDR3 loop spans 18 amino acids. V dropped 7 bases and J dropped 0; count of bases not matched to a gene: 15. In nucleotides, the CDR3 is TGCAGCGCCCAGGGGGACAGGGGACGTTATAGCTCCTACAATGAGCAGTTCTTC. Amino acids: CSAQGDRGRYSSYNEQFF.

This chain uses TRBV10-1 with TRBJ2-6; perhaps TRBD1 as D (5 bases). Germline V CDR1 and CDR2: WNHNN, SYGVQD (reference sequence). V was trimmed by 7 bases and J by 1 base, leaving 17 bases between them. The CDR3 runs 17 residues. The CDR3: CASITQGAFSGANVLTF. CDR3 DNA: TGCGCCAGCATCACCCAGGGTGCATTTTCTGGGGCCAACGTCCTGACTTTC.

The chain has TRBV15 and TRBJ2-7; 8 bases fit TRBD1. CDR3 size: 14 residues. The germline V gene encodes CDR1 LNHNV and CDR2 YYDKDF (reference sequence). With 8 bases clipped from V and 4 bases from J, the junction kept 10 bases outside the gene matches. CDR3 bases: TGTGCCACCCGGCAGGGGGCTAGGGCTTACGAGCAGTACTTC. This translates into CATRQGARAYEQYF.

This chain joins TRBV9 and TRBJ2-7; unclear D gene. The germline V gene encodes CDR1 SGDLS and CDR2 YYNGEE. Trimming cost V 4 bases and J 3 bases, with 14 bases left between them. The CDR3 is 14 residues long. CDR3 sequence reads: CASSPVPEHYEQYF. DNA for the CDR3: TGTGCCAGCAGCCCCGTTCCGGAGCACTACGAGCAGTACTTC.

The chain has TRBV27 and TRBJ2-5; maybe TRBD2 (5 bases). The CDR3 sequence is 15 residues long. Germline CDR1 and CDR2: MNHEY and SMNVEV (reference sequence). Trimming took 3 bases from V and 2 from J, leaving 13 bases between them. The CDR3 DNA reads TGTGCCAGCAGTTTTACTGGACTCACACAAGAGACCCAGTACTTC. Protein sequence: CASSFTGLTQETQYF.

The rearrangement links TRBV11-2 to TRBJ2-7; D gene ambiguous. This CDR3 is 14 amino acids long. Germline CDR1 and CDR2: SGHAT and FQNNGV. With 1 base removed from V and 0 bases from J, the gap between germline ends came to 7 bases. CDR3: CASSLATHSYEQYF. In DNA form, the CDR3 reads TGTGCCAGCAGCTTAGCGACACACTCCTACGAGCAGTACTTC.

The gene calls are TRBV9 and TRBJ2-2; 7 bases agree with TRBD1. Germline trimming cut 0 bases from V and 7 bases from J; bases unmatched to any gene: 3. The CDR3 covers 14 residues. Germline CDR1 is SGDLS and CDR2 is YYNGEE. The CDR3 sequence: CASSVVRGRGELFF. The CDR3, as DNA: TGTGCCAGCAGCGTAGTAAGGGGGCGCGGGGAGCTGTTTTTT. Variable domain in full (rest from reference TRBV9 and TRBJ2-2): DSGVTQTPKHLITATGQRVTLRCSPRSGDLSVYWYQQSLDQGLQFLIQYYNGEERAKGNILERFSAQQFPDLHSELNLSSLELGDSALYFCASSVVRGRGELFFGEGSRLTVL.

The chain joins TRBV9 to TRBJ2-7, with 7 bases that match TRBD1. Germline lookup yields CDR1 SGDLS and CDR2 YYNGEE. V trimming: 4 bases; J trimming: 2 bases; junction bases outside the gene matches: 3. This CDR3 comprises 13 residues. CDR3 loop: CASSPGQAYEQYF. The CDR3, as DNA: TGTGCCAGCAGCCCCGGACAGGCCTACGAGCAGTACTTC.

This chain uses TRBV14 with TRBJ1-3; the match to TRBD1 covers 10 bases. The CDR3 runs to 17 residues. Unmatched junction bases numbered 7, after V lost 5 bases and J lost 0 bases. Germline-derived CDR1 and CDR2 are SGHDN and FVKESK. As DNA, the CDR3 is TGTGCCAGCAGCGCCCGACAGGGGGCTTTCTCTGGAAACACCATATATTTT. This gives the protein CASSARQGAFSGNTIYF.